The rows below give T cell receptor beta chains drawn from one sample of a study of T cell changes during pregnancy in multiple sclerosis. Using immunoSEQ multiplex PCR, the repertoire was profiled, and TCRdb retains in-frame clones only, with some absent. The sample has about 100,000 clones, roughly nine tenths seen once. Sequencing was performed on peripheral blood, taken after pregnancy. All receptors derive from a female donor with multiple sclerosis, enrolled in a pregnancy study. CDR3s include the opening cysteine and the closing phenylalanine or tryptophan. The D gene is left open where the match is weak. Size is stated for part of the rows, as once, few or many counts, or as a class when the clone is expanded.

TRBJ2-7 TRBD1 TRBV27 once TGTGCCAGCAGTGGGGACAGGGCAACCTACGAGCAGTACTTC CASSGDRATYEQYF
TRBJ1-5 TRBD1 TRBV5-6 . TGTGCCAGCAGCTTGGGTCCGACAGGGAATCATCAGCCCCAGCATTTT CASSLGPTGNHQPQHF
TRBJ1-2 . TRBV6-5 . TGTGCCAGCAGTTACGGCGGTGTGTATGGCTACACCTTC CASSYGGVYGYTF
TRBJ2-4 . TRBV4-1 . TGCGCCAGCAGCCAAGTATCAGGAGGTAAAAACATTCAGTACTTC CASSQVSGGKNIQYF
TRBJ2-7 TRBD2 TRBV9 . TGTGCCAGCAGCGTAGAGACTAGCGGTAAGCAGTACTTC CASSVETSGKQYF
TRBJ1-1 . TRBV7-9 . TGTGCCAGCAGCGTAGGCGAAACTGAAGCTTTCTTT CASSVGETEAFF
TRBJ2-7 TRBD1 TRBV27 . TGTGCCAGCAGTTTAACAGGGGGGTACGAGCAGTACTTC CASSLTGGYEQYF
TRBJ1-4 . TRBV6-5 . TGTGCCAGCAGTCCCTACCCAACTAATGAAAAACTGTTTTTT CASSPYPTNEKLFF
TRBJ2-2 TRBD2 TRBV9 . TGTGCCAGCAGCGTAGGGGGGGGGAGGACCGGGGAGCTGTTTTTT CASSVGGGRTGELFF
TRBJ1-6 . TRBV5-1 once TGCGCCAGCAGCTTGGACAGGGAATCACCCCTCCACTTT CASSLDRESPLHF
TRBJ2-1 TRBD1 TRBV7-3 . TGTGCCAGCAGCTTACTTGGGGGTCAGGGGGCGGAGTACAATGAGCAGTTCTTC CASSLLGGQGAEYNEQFF
TRBJ2-3 TRBD2 TRBV6-1 . TGTGCCAGCAGTGAATGGCGGGGGGTGGGGACAGATACGCAGTATTTT CASSEWRGVGTDTQYF
TRBJ1-2 . TRBV5-4 . TGTGCCAGCAGTACCCAGGGTACTAACTATGGCTACACCTTC CASSTQGTNYGYTF
TRBJ1-2 . TRBV12-5 . TGTGCTAGTGGTCCTTCAGGGTCTATGGGATCCACCTTC CASGPSGSMGSTF
TRBJ2-2 . TRBV11-2 once TGTGCCAGCAGCTTCCAGGCAGGAATCACCGGGGAGCTGTTTTTT CASSFQAGITGELFF
TRBJ1-2 TRBD1 TRBV9 . TGTGCCAGCAGCGGGACAGGGACCTCTTATGGCTACACCTTC CASSGTGTSYGYTF
TRBJ1-5 TRBD1 TRBV28 . TGTGCCAGCTCCTCCGGGGGGACAGGCCAGCCCCAGCATTTT CASSSGGTGQPQHF
TRBJ2-3 . TRBV4-1 . TGCGCCAGCAGCCAGGGGGACTGGTCTAGCACAGATACGCAGTATTTT CASSQGDWSSTDTQYF
TRBJ1-1 TRBD1 TRBV29-1 . TGCAGCGGGCGGGACAGCAACACTTTCTTT CSGRDSNTFF
TRBJ2-7 TRBD1 TRBV5-5 . TGTGCCAGCAGCCAAAGGGGACAGGGGAAATCCTACGAGCAGTACTTC CASSQRGQGKSYEQYF
TRBJ2-1 TRBD2 TRBV6-6 . TGTGCCAGCAGTCGGACTAGCGGGGGGGGTATCGATGAGCAGTTCTTC CASSRTSGGGIDEQFF
TRBJ2-7 . TRBV6-5 . TGTGCCAGCAGTTACTCTAGAGCGGAAACCTACGAGCAGTACTTC CASSYSRAETYEQYF
TRBJ1-6 . TRBV7-3 . TGTGCCAGCAGCCAAGGGGCAGATAATTCACCCCTCCACTTT CASSQGADNSPLHF
TRBJ1-2 . TRBV7-2 . TGTGCCAGCAGCTTAGGGAGTTATGGCTACACCTTC CASSLGSYGYTF
TRBJ1-1 . TRBV19 . TGTGCCAGTACGCCCAGGGAGAACACTGAAGCTTTCTTT CASTPRENTEAFF
TRBJ1-5 TRBD1 TRBV10-3 . TGTGCCATCAACGGGACAGGGAGCAATCAGCCCCAGCATTTT CAINGTGSNQPQHF
TRBJ2-1 . TRBV2 . TGTGCCAGCAGTGAAGGGGGCGTAAATATCCCGTTCTTC CASSEGGVNIPFF
TRBJ1-5 TRBD1 TRBV15 . TGTGCCACCAGCAGGTCCGGGACAGCGAATCAGCCCCAGCATTTT CATSRSGTANQPQHF
TRBJ2-7 . TRBV2 . TGTGCCAGCTTAGGGGAAGACTACGAGCAGTACTTC CASLGEDYEQYF
TRBJ2-5 TRBD2 TRBV15 . TGTGCCACCAGTTATAGCGGGAACCAAGAGACCCAGTACTTC CATSYSGNQETQYF
TRBJ2-6 TRBD1 TRBV4-2 . TGTGCCAGCAGCCACCAAATCCGACAGGGGAACAGGGCCAACGTCCTGACTTTC CASSHQIRQGNRANVLTF
TRBJ1-1 TRBD1 TRBV7-3 . TGTGCCAGCAGCCGACACAGGGGCACTGAAGCTTTCTTT CASSRHRGTEAFF
TRBJ2-7 TRBD2 TRBV6-5 . TGTGCCAGCAGTCTAACTAGCGGGGGAGGGCAGTACTTC CASSLTSGGGQYF
TRBJ2-3 TRBD1 TRBV5-1 . TGCGCCAGCAGCTTACGACAGGGAGGCACAGATACGCAGTATTTT CASSLRQGGTDTQYF
TRBJ2-7 . TRBV6-1 . TGTGCCAGCGATATAAGAGCCTACGAGCAGTACTTC CASDIRAYEQYF
TRBJ2-3 TRBD2 TRBV7-3 . TGTGCCAGCAGGCAGACGGGGGGGCCCACAGATACGCAGTATTTT CASRQTGGPTDTQYF
TRBJ1-1 . TRBV7-9 . TGTGCCAGCAACCCTGCGAGCCTGAACACTGAAGCTTTCTTT CASNPASLNTEAFF
TRBJ2-1 TRBD2 TRBV5-1 . TGCGCCAGCAGCTCAGGACTAGCGGGGTTCAATGAGCAGTTCTTC CASSSGLAGFNEQFF
TRBJ2-1 . TRBV6-1 . TGTGCCAGCAGTGTACAGGGTTTTGGTGAGCAGTTCTTC CASSVQGFGEQFF
TRBJ1-4 . TRBV30 . TGTGCCTGGAGAGGACTTCAGGAAAAACTGTTTTTT CAWRGLQEKLFF
TRBJ2-3 TRBD2 TRBV10-2 . TGCGCCAGTAGTATAGCGGGGGGGCGGACAGATACGCAGTATTTT CASSIAGGRTDTQYF
TRBJ2-3 . TRBV30 . TGTGCCTGGAGTCTGTCTAGCGTAGGAGATACGCAGTATTTT CAWSLSSVGDTQYF
TRBJ1-2 . TRBV10-2 . TGCGCCAGCAGTGCAACAGGTGGCTACACCTTC CASSATGGYTF
TRBJ2-1 TRBD1 TRBV18 once TGTGCCAGCTCAAAATTAATCTACAGGGGAAATAATGAGCAGTTCTTC CASSKLIYRGNNEQFF
TRBJ1-5 . TRBV23-1 . TGCGCCAGCAGTCGCCTCAAGAGAAGGGGGTGGAATCAGCCCCAGCATTTT CASSRLKRRGWNQPQHF
TRBJ1-3 TRBD1 TRBV29-1 . TGCAGCGTTGCAGGGGGAGAATCTGGAAACACCATATATTTT CSVAGGESGNTIYF
TRBJ2-1 TRBD2 TRBV5-4 . TGTGCCAGCAGCTTAGATCAGCGGGGGGGCATTGAGCAGTTCTTC CASSLDQRGGIEQFF